This T cell receptor (beta chain) was identified in a study of T cells in tuberculosis. Findings and caveats of the study: GEM motif frequencies gave about 70% accuracy; the GMM repertoire gave 85% to 90%.

Trimming shortened V by 4 bases and J by 11 bases, and 20 bases separated the two germline ends. The CDR3 is 14 amino acids. Looked up from germline, CDR1 is SGHTA and CDR2 is FQGNSA. Assay: immunoSEQ multiplex PCR; the TCRdb copy retains only in-frame clones and omits some. The sample has tens of thousands of clones, 75% to 90% seen once; the top ten hold over 12%. In regard to this clone: Its antigen is unknown.

The receptor was derived from a donor between 5 and 29 years old with latent tuberculosis or without tuberculosis infection. The source material was PBMCs. The J gene is TRBJ1-1, the V gene TRBV7-2; TRBD1 is a possible D gene (5 bases). The CDR3 reads CASSSDGIRVEAFF. In DNA form, the CDR3 reads TGTGCCAGCAGCTCGGACGGTATCAGGGTAGAGGCTTTCTTT.